The T cell receptor beta chain described here comes from a study of regulatory T cells in long-lasting Graves disease. Study outcomes and limitations: Since the sample size was small, accuracy may have been reduced.

This CDR3 is 16 amino acids long. The germline CDR1 and CDR2 sequences are SGHRS and YFSETQ. V shed 2 bases, J shed 9 bases, and the junction held 14 bases outside the gene matches. Investigators prepared the TCR beta libraries by applying iRepertoire HTBI primers and Arm-PCR of CDR3 regions. Original data processing: Spanning all samples, the identified segments comprised around 60 TRBV and 14 TRBJ. From the multiplex PCR reads, TCRdb called clonotypes with MiXCR, one entry per CDR3 protein. TCRdb, not the original authors, processed these V and J calls. The top ten hold less than 25% of the sample, which has fewer than 450,000 distinct CDR3 sequences, about 20% seen once. On this clonotype: Its cognate antigen is unknown.

The sample's time point: persistent/refractory GD, antithyroid drugs over 5 years with positive TRAb. TCR sequences were obtained from RNA taken from PBMCs. The sequence derives from a female donor with Graves disease. The V and J genes are TRBV5-1 and TRBJ2-1; the match to TRBD2 covers 7 bases. The sample here was peripheral blood mononuclear cells (PBMCs), taken when the disease was refractory, from a patient treated with antithyroid drugs. CDR3 residues: CASSFPSGTSKGEQFF. The CDR3 bases are TGCGCCAGCAGCTTTCCAAGCGGGACTTCTAAGGGTGAGCAGTTCTTC. Filled out from reference TRBV5-1 and TRBJ2-1, the complete variable domain reads KAGVTQTPRYLIKTRGQQVTLSCSPISGHRSVSWYQQTPGQGLQFLFEYFSETQRNKGNFPGRFSGRQFSNSRSEMNVSTLELGDSALYLCASSFPSGTSKGEQFFGPGTRLTVL.